Each of the 3 T cell receptor beta chains below was sequenced from the same sample in a study of blood T cell repertoires in COVID-19. This table comes from immunoSEQ multiplex PCR, and its TCRdb copy is limited to in-frame clones, with some not included. The sample shows approximately 100,000 clones, about 89% of them seen only once. Sequencing was carried out using peripheral blood. The receptor source for this set is a human donor with acute or convalescent COVID-19. The donor label of this sample is uncertain.

The chain combines TRBV19 with TRBJ1-5; TRBD1 matches at 7 bases. This CDR3 spans 13 amino acids. With 10 bases clipped from V and 0 bases from J, the junction kept 3 bases outside the gene matches. Germline V CDR1 and CDR2: LNHDA, SQIVND (reference sequence). CDR3 in DNA: TGTGCCACGAACAGGGGTAGCAATCAGCCCCAGCATTTT. Translation: CATNRGSNQPQHF.

This chain links TRBV5-1 with TRBJ2-5; no firm D call. V lost 3 bases and J lost 5, with 17 bases in between. Germline V gene sequence: CDR1 SGHRS, CDR2 YFSETQ. This CDR3 is 15 amino acids long. The CDR3 DNA follows: TGCGCCAGCAGCTCAATGGCTGGGTCCGGGGAGACCCAGTACTTC. Translated: CASSSMAGSGETQYF.

The V gene is TRBV6-5, the J gene TRBJ2-1, with no clear D. Trimming took off 6 bases at V and 3 bases at J, with 12 bases between the two ends. This CDR3 comprises 14 residues. The V gene's germline CDR1 is MNHEY and CDR2 SVGAGI. CDR3 DNA sequence: TGTGCCAGCAGCCGACTGTCCCGCTACAATGAGCAGTTCTTC. Its translation is CASSRLSRYNEQFF.